This T cell receptor (beta chain) was sequenced during a study of shared clonotypes between healthy human individuals. CD45RO-negative CD8 cells positively selected for CCR7 made up the naive population, which excluded terminally differentiated effector memory CD45RA+ cells. The CDR3 covers 19 residues. Trimming cost V 3 bases and J 3 bases; bases outside gene matches: 17. The germline V gene encodes CDR1 MDHEN and CDR2 SYDVKM. Several immunoSEQ plates received, in even portions, the genomic DNA of each subset. Data came from immunoSEQ multiplex PCR; TCRdb stores just in-frame clones and leaves some out. The sample includes roughly 2,000,000 clones, approximately 94% of them seen just once.

Sequenced: naive CD8+ T cells sorted from blood. This sequence joins TRBV28 and TRBJ2-1, with 7 bases aligning to TRBD2. The origin of this receptor is a man aged 18 to 30 in good health. The CDR3 coding sequence is TGTGCCAGCAGTTTTGATCTAGCGGTCGCGCCATCTCGCTACAATGAGCAGTTCTTC. Translation gives CASSFDLAVAPSRYNEQFF.